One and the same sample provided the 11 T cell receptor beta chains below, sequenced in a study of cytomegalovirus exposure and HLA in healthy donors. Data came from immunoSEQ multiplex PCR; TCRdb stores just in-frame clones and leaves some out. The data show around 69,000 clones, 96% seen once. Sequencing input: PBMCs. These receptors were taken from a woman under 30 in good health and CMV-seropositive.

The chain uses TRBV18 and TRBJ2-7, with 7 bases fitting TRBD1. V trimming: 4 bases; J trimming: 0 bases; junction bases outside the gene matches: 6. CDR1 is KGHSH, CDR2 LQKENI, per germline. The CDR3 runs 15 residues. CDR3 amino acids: CASSRSGTVSYEQYF. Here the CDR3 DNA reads TGTGCCAGCTCACGGTCAGGGACAGTCTCCTACGAGCAGTACTTC.

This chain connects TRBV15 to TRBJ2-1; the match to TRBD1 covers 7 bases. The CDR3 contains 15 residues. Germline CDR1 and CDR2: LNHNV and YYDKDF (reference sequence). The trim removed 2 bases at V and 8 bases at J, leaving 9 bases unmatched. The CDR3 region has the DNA TGTGCCACCAGCAGATACCGGGACAGTTTCGATGAGCAGTTCTTC. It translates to CATSRYRDSFDEQFF.

CDR3 nucleotide sequence: TGTGCCACCAGCAGAGATGAGGGCCAGGGGGTGTGGGCCCAGCATTTT. This sequence encodes CATSRDEGQGVWAQHF. This sequence joins TRBV15 and TRBJ1-5; TRBD1 matches at 7 bases. V gave up 0 bases and J gave up 11 bases; unmatched junction bases: 13. The CDR3 covers 16 residues. Germline assignment: CDR1 LNHNV and CDR2 YYDKDF (reference sequence).

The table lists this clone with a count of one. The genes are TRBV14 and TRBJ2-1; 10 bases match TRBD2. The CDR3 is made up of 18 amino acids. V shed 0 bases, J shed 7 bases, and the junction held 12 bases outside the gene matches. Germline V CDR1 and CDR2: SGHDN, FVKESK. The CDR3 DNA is TGTGCCAGCAGCCAAGATAAGGGGGGGCTAGCGGGAGTGAATGAGCAGTTCTTC. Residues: CASSQDKGGLAGVNEQFF.

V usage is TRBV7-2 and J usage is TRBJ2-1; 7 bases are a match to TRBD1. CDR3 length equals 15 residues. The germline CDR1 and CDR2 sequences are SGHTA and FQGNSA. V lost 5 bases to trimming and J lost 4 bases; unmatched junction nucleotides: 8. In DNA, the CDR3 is TGTGCCAGCAGCGTCCGAGCCAGGGGGTACAATGAGCAGTTCTTC. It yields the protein CASSVRARGYNEQFF.

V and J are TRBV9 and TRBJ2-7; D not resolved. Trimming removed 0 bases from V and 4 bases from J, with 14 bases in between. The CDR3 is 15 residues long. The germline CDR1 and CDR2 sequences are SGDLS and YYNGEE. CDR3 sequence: CASSVAEGALYEQYF. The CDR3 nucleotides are TGTGCCAGCAGCGTAGCGGAAGGAGCGCTTTACGAGCAGTACTTC.

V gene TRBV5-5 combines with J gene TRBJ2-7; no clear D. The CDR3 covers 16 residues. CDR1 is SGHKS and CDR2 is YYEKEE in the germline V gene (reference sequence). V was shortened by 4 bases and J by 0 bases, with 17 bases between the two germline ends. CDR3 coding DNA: TGTGCCAGCAGCCGACGAGCTACAGCCGTCTCCTACGAGCAGTACTTC. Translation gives CASSRRATAVSYEQYF.

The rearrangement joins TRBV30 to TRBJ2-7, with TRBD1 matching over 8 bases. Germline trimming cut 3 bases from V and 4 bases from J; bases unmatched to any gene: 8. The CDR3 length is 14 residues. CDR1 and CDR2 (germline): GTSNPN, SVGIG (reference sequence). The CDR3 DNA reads TGTGCCTGGAGCGAAACATACAGGGGGTACGAGCAGTACTTC. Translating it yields CAWSETYRGYEQYF.

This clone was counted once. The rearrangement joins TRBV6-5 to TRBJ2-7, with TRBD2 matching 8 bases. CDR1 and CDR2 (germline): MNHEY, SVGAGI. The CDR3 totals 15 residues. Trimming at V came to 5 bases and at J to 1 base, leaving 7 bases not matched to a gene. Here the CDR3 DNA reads TGTGCCAGCAGTACCGGAGTAGCGGGATCCTACGAGCAGTACTTC. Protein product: CASSTGVAGSYEQYF.

CDR3: CSVHSGGSYNEQFF. CDR3 sequence (DNA): TGCAGCGTCCACAGCGGGGGCTCCTACAATGAGCAGTTCTTC. The chain combines TRBV29-1 with TRBJ2-1; 8 bases are a match to TRBD2. From germline, CDR1 is SQVTM and CDR2 ANQGSEA. The V and J ends lost 6 bases and 0 bases, in that order; junction bases with no gene match: 4. The CDR3 is made up of 14 amino acids.

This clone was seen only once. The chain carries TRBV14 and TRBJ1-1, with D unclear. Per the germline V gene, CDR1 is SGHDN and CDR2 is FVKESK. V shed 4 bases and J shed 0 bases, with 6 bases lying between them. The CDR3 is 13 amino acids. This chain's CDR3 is CASSRLMNTEAFF. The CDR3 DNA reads TGTGCCAGCAGCCGCCTAATGAACACTGAAGCTTTCTTT.